This TCR beta chain was profiled in a study of shared clonotypes between healthy human individuals (dated by TCRdb to 2019 to 2021). At the level of the whole study: Two women and three men aged 18 to 49 years were included in the cohort. For each donor, CD4 naive and CD4 memory were each given three plates, CD8 naive was given two plates, and CD8 memory was given one plate. To estimate repertoire size and how much clonotypes are shared between individuals, the study performed deep sequencing of blood TCR repertoires from five healthy adults. Different laboratories and diverse techniques were used to prepare libraries and sequence TCR repertoires, to increase sequencing depth and limit assay-specific biases. Leukapheresis yielded between about 0.85 and 9 billion PBMCs per donor. The investigation overall reported the following: Clonotypes shared by all four sorted-subset donors showed higher generation probabilities than non-shared clonotypes. Sharing across several donors was observed for around 4.8% of naive CD4, over 3% of naive CD8, about 2.5% of memory CD4, and roughly 0.43% of memory CD8 clonotypes. Only blood was sampled, and tissue TCR repertoires likely differ from those in blood. The small number of donors limited the genetic and exposure-history diversity represented. Estimated clonotype richness was generally larger for naive than for memory subsets. Incomplete sequencing was indicated by rarefaction of sorted-subset datasets, despite the large sequencing depth. Based on pairwise subsampling, the degree of clonotype sharing among donors was expected to be affected by sequencing depth.

Using the deep immunoSEQ assay, TCR CDR3 regions were amplified from genomic DNA by multiplex PCR. Extracted genomic DNA from each cell subset was distributed evenly across all wells of several immunoSEQ 96-well plates, and each plate was treated as a replicate. For sorted subsets, approximately 200 ng of genomic DNA, equivalent to some 33,000 T cell genomes, went into each replicate PCR. Purified libraries were measured with a Qubit 3.0 fluorometer, size-checked on a Bioanalyzer 2100, and measured again with the KAPA Library Quantification kit. Every immunoSEQ 96-well plate was sequenced on a dedicated single-read 150-cycle Illumina NextSeq 550 flow cell. The source study handled its data this way. Because the immunoSEQ output included only junctional sequences and no quality scores, the filtering could not be the same as the filtering used for full-length reads. To assign V/J genes and CDR3, sequences were annotated using PyIR, a Python wrapper for IgBLAST v1.9, with IMGT germline references. Reads were filtered out if the reads had weak V/J assignments (E-value above 1e-6), no CDR3, stop codons, out-of-frame junctions, or ambiguous translated residues. V3J clonotypes were defined as sequences sharing the same inferred V gene, J gene, and CDR3 amino acid sequence. Percentage overlap between repertoires was calculated by dividing the number of shared unique clonotypes by the size of the smaller repertoire. Repertoire richness was assessed with RTK rarefaction, the Chao1 estimator, and Recon v2.1 estimates of unobserved clonotypes. Generation probabilities were computed with OLGA for all TCRbeta clonotypes obtained by the gDNA method from four donors. This immuneACCESS table, as held by TCRdb, lists in-frame sequences with V and J called but not all clones. Of the missing ones, under half trace to an unresolved V gene in checked studies; the others have no known cause. Clonal size and the V and J genes are those of that table, whereas D and trimming came from the DNA. The sample table records about 2.1 million clones; 93% of these occur just once. The ten biggest clones cover about 1.7% of the sample.

CD8 naive samples were obtained by positive selection for CCR7 among CD45RO-negative cells, yielding a CD45RA+CCR7+ population from which TemRA cells were excluded. The donors were healthy, HIV-negative adults who had no recently reported acute infections or vaccinations. Only Caucasian adults living in Nashville, Tennessee, USA were represented among the donors. After blood collection by leukapheresis, PBMCs were isolated using Ficoll-Histopaque density gradient centrifugation and then cryopreserved in the vapor phase of liquid nitrogen. Analytical flow cytometry was used to check the purity and quantity of every magnetically sorted T cell population. From each sorted fraction, genomic DNA was isolated and quantified by UV absorbance on a Nanodrop 2000c. With regard to this clone: Its antigen is still unknown. No qualities accompany the bases; no much larger clone lies one base away.

CDR1 and CDR2 are drawn from the germline V gene (reference sequence): MNHNY, SVGAGI. There are 16 amino acids in the CDR3, from cysteine to phenylalanine inclusive. The CDR3 DNA has 48 bases and is translated from base 1. Trimming leaves V shorter by 7 bases and J shorter by 5 bases, with the junction holding 11 bases beyond the gene matches. This sequence originates from a man between 18 and 29 years old in good health. Some clones in this sample may be carry-over from other donors' samples. Sequenced sample: naive CD8+ T cells from PBMCs. This specimen's cell subset or site label, per the study, means: CD45RA+CCR7+. This chain joins TRBV6-6 to TRBJ2-1; 10 bases in between match TRBD1. The encoded CDR3 is CASNHLTGGDHNEQFF. The DNA sequence is TGTGCCAGCAATCACTTGACAGGGGGCGATCACAATGAGCAGTTCTTC.